A single sample is the source of the 9 T cell receptor beta chains below, sequenced in a study of T-cell reconstitution after alpha-beta-depleted transplantation in children. During its preparation, the TCRbeta library received unique molecular identifiers. TCRdb processed the PCR reads anew with MiXCR; each CDR3 protein has one entry. The sample holds 190,000 or so distinct CDR3 sequences; approximately 6.8% are singletons and the top ten take 3%. The sample here was PBMCs from the stem cell graft donor, taken from the stem cell graft. Receptor source: a human donor who donated a stem cell graft to a child with Wiskott-Aldrich syndrome.

This clonotype was counted many times. This sequence joins TRBV5-5 and TRBJ2-5, with unresolved D. Germline CDR1 reads SGHKS; CDR2 reads YYEKEE (reference sequence). The V gene lost 4 bases and the J gene lost 4 bases, with 14 bases spanning the gap. The CDR3 covers 14 residues. The CDR3 DNA sequence: TGTGCCAGCAGCCAATCACCGGGCGGAGAGACCCAGTACTTC. Translating it yields CASSQSPGGETQYF.

This clonotype was found many times. CDR3 loop: CSAREQGPATNEKLFF. CDR3 DNA sequence: TGCAGTGCTAGAGAGCAGGGACCTGCAACTAATGAAAAACTGTTTTTT. This chain joins TRBV20-1 and TRBJ1-4; perhaps TRBD1 as D (5 bases). The germline V gene encodes CDR1 DFQATT and CDR2 SNEGSKA (reference sequence). V was clipped by 0 bases and J by 0 bases, with 11 bases between them. The CDR3 spans 16 residues.

This clonotype was seen many times. The rearrangement uses TRBV20-1 and TRBJ1-4; 7 positions match TRBD1. Unmatched junction bases numbered 6, after V lost 3 bases and J lost 5 bases. Germline CDR1 is DFQATT and CDR2 is SNEGSKA (reference sequence). CDR3 length: 14 residues. The CDR3 region is CSARADRWNEKLFF. The CDR3 DNA is TGCAGTGCTAGGGCGGACAGGTGGAATGAAAAACTGTTTTTT.

This clonotype was counted many times. The chain carries TRBV19 and TRBJ2-1; 12 bases are a match to TRBD2. Germline V gene sequence: CDR1 LNHDA, CDR2 SQIVND (reference sequence). This CDR3 region has 20 residues. V was pared by 3 bases and J by 7 bases, with 19 bases of the junction left unmatched. The CDR3 sequence: CASSIVLWASGGVLRNEQFF. Written as DNA, the CDR3 is TGTGCCAGTAGTATCGTCTTGTGGGCTAGCGGGGGGGTCCTGAGGAATGAGCAGTTCTTC. Filled out from reference TRBV19 and TRBJ2-1, the complete variable domain reads DGGITQSPKYLFRKEGQNVTLSCEQNLNHDAMYWYRQDPGQGLRLIYYSQIVNDFQKGDIAEGYSVSREKKESFPLTVTSAQKNPTAFYLCASSIVLWASGGVLRNEQFFGPGTRLTVL.

This clonotype was recorded at least ten times. This chain uses TRBV5-1 with TRBJ1-4, with D unresolved. The CDR3 is 13 amino acids. The germline CDR1 and CDR2 sequences are SGHRS and YFSETQ. V was trimmed by 1 base and J by 1 base, leaving 2 bases between them. The CDR3 DNA reads TGCGCCAGCAGCTTGCTAACTAATGAAAAACTGTTTTTT. Protein: CASSLLTNEKLFF.

In this sample, this clonotype turned up many times. J is TRBJ2-5 and V is TRBV28; D call uncertain. CDR1 MDHEN and CDR2 SYDVKM come from the germline V gene. This CDR3 comprises 12 residues. The V end lost 6 bases, the J end lost 1 base, and 6 bases lay between the germline ends. The CDR3 is CASRRIQETQYF. The CDR3 DNA reads as TGTGCCAGCAGACGGATCCAAGAGACCCAGTACTTC.

This clonotype appeared a few times. The DNA for the CDR3 is TGTGCCTGGAACTTGGGACAGGGATTCTACGAGCAGTACTTC. This translates into CAWNLGQGFYEQYF. This chain uses TRBV30 with TRBJ2-7; the match to TRBD1 covers 9 bases. V shed 4 bases, J shed 3 bases, and the junction held 7 bases outside the gene matches. From germline, CDR1 is GTSNPN and CDR2 SVGIG (reference sequence). This CDR3 region has 14 residues. Drawing the rest from reference TRBV30 and TRBJ2-7, the complete variable domain is SQTIHQWPATLVQPVGSPLSLECTVEGTSNPNLYWYRQAAGRGLQLLFYSVGIGQISSEVPQNLSASRPQDRQFILSSKKLLLSDSGFYLCAWNLGQGFYEQYFGPGTRLTVT.

This clonotype was picked up a small number of times. As DNA, the CDR3 is TGTGCCAGCAGCTTAGGTTCGGGGGCTGAGCAGTTCTTC. Translating gives CASSLGSGAEQFF. This sequence joins TRBV11-2 and TRBJ2-1; D tentatively reads TRBD1 or TRBD2 (6 bases each). Looked up from germline, CDR1 is SGHAT and CDR2 is FQNNGV. V gave up 1 base and J gave up 9 bases, with 10 bases separating them. This CDR3 is 13 amino acids long.

This clonotype was counted only a few times. The rearrangement links TRBV30 to TRBJ2-7, with D tentatively TRBD1 (6 bases). Germline V gene lookup returns CDR1 GTSNPN and CDR2 SVGIG (reference sequence). This CDR3 comprises 16 residues. Trimming removed 2 bases from V and 0 bases from J, with 17 bases in between. CDR3 bases: TGTGCCTGGAGTTTAGACAGGCGCCAATTCTCCTACGAGCAGTACTTC. Its protein product is CAWSLDRRQFSYEQYF.